The 13 T cell receptor beta chains below all came from one sample that was sequenced in a study of blood T cell repertoires in COVID-19 (dated by TCRdb to the early 2020s). The library was generated by the immunoSEQ multiplex PCR assay. Entries here come from immuneACCESS through TCRdb and include only in-frame sequences with V and J called. Some clones fail to appear in such tables; in the studies checked, an unresolved V gene covers under half of the shortfall, and the cause of the remainder is unknown. The sample table lists approximately 210,000 clones, around four fifths of them with a count of one. The ten largest clonotypes hold around 2.5% of the sample. Sequenced input: peripheral blood. The receptors shown here come from a woman aged 70-85 years with active or convalescent COVID-19.

V and J are TRBV7-2 and TRBJ1-2; D is unresolved. V was shortened by 1 base and J by 4 bases, with 10 bases between the two germline ends. The CDR3 has 14 amino acids. Germline V gene data show CDR1 as SGHTA and CDR2 as FQGNSA. CDR3 sequence reads: CASSLVVASYGYTF. In nucleotides, the CDR3 is TGTGCCAGCAGCTTAGTGGTTGCGTCCTATGGCTACACCTTC.

This rearrangement joins TRBV4-2 to TRBJ2-7; TRBD2 agrees at 7 bases. The CDR3 covers 14 residues. CDR1 is LGHNA, CDR2 YNFKEQ, per germline. Trimming at V came to 2 bases and at J to 5 bases, leaving 6 bases not matched to a gene. CDR3 loop: CASSQTGGPHEQYF. The CDR3 bases are TGTGCCAGCAGCCAAACGGGAGGCCCGCACGAGCAGTACTTC.

V gene TRBV7-2 combines with J gene TRBJ1-2, with 7 bases aligning to TRBD1. This CDR3 is 18 amino acids long. The V gene's germline CDR1 is SGHTA and CDR2 FQGNSA. The V gene end was trimmed by 3 bases and the J gene end by 0 bases; junction bases not matched to a gene: 13. DNA for the CDR3: TGTGCCAGCAGCTTGAACAGGGGCCCTATTACAGCTAACTATGGCTACACCTTC. Amino acid sequence: CASSLNRGPITANYGYTF.

This clone showed up just once. This chain connects TRBV5-1 to TRBJ1-1; unclear D gene. The germline CDR1 and CDR2 sequences are SGHRS and YFSETQ. The CDR3 covers 15 residues. Deletions cut 0 bases from V and 3 bases from J, with 12 bases between. CDR3 DNA sequence: TGCGCCAGCAGCTTGGGGAGAGGGCCGTACACTGAAGCTTTCTTT. Protein: CASSLGRGPYTEAFF. The full variable domain, with the rest looked up from reference TRBV5-1 and TRBJ1-1, is KAGVTQTPRYLIKTRGQQVTLSCSPISGHRSVSWYQQTPGQGLQFLFEYFSETQRNKGNFPGRFSGRQFSNSRSEMNVSTLELGDSALYLCASSLGRGPYTEAFFGQGTRLTVV.

The chain uses TRBV10-2 and TRBJ1-6, with a weak D call TRBD1 (5 bases). The germline CDR1 and CDR2 sequences are WSHSY and SAAADI. Trimming took off 3 bases at V and 8 bases at J, with 11 bases between the two ends. This CDR3 has 14 residues. The CDR3 loop reads CASSDQGWDSPLHF. The CDR3 DNA is TGCGCCAGCAGTGATCAGGGTTGGGATTCACCCCTCCACTTT.

CDR3 sequence reads: CASRPGGVRETQYF. The CDR3 DNA is TGTGCCAGCAGACCAGGGGGCGTGAGGGAGACCCAGTACTTC. V usage is TRBV6-5 and J usage is TRBJ2-5, with 8 bases that match TRBD1. The CDR3 length is 14 residues. CDR1 and CDR2 from the germline V gene are MNHEY and SVGAGI. After removal of 6 bases from V and 5 bases from J, the junction contained 8 bases not matched to a gene.

The chain joins TRBV7-9 to TRBJ2-3; 9 bases fit TRBD1. This CDR3 spans 15 amino acids. Germline lookup yields CDR1 SEHNR and CDR2 FQNEAQ (reference sequence). J was trimmed by 6 bases and V by 5 bases; bases with no gene match: 9. CDR3 sequence (DNA): TGTGCCAGCAGCCCCGGGACAGGGATCTTGGATACGCAGTATTTT. Translated, it gives CASSPGTGILDTQYF.

The J gene is TRBJ1-2, the V gene TRBV7-8; 7 positions agree with TRBD1. The germline gives CDR1 SGHVS, CDR2 FQNEAQ. V shed 6 bases and J 8 bases; nucleotides not matched to a gene: 9. This CDR3 contains 13 residues. The CDR3 protein is CASSFNGQAGYTF. CDR3 bases: TGTGCCAGCAGTTTCAATGGACAGGCGGGCTACACCTTC.

The chain has TRBV19 and TRBJ2-3; D may be TRBD1 (6 bases). This CDR3 is 12 amino acids long. The V end was cut by 9 bases, the J end by 0 bases, with 7 bases between. CDR1 is LNHDA, CDR2 SQIVND, per germline (reference sequence). The CDR3 DNA reads as TGTGCCAGCAGGGGTAGCACAGATACGCAGTATTTT. Translating gives CASRGSTDTQYF. The complete variable domain, with remaining parts taken from reference TRBV19 and TRBJ2-3, reads DGGITQSPKYLFRKEGQNVTLSCEQNLNHDAMYWYRQDPGQGLRLIYYSQIVNDFQKGDIAEGYSVSREKKESFPLTVTSAQKNPTAFYLCASRGSTDTQYFGPGTRLTVL.

The rearrangement links TRBV18 to TRBJ2-3, with 8 bases identical to TRBD1. CDR1 and CDR2 from the germline V gene are KGHSH and LQKENI. CDR3 length equals 15 residues. Trimming removed 2 bases from V and 2 bases from J; junction bases left unmatched: 3. For the CDR3, the DNA is TGTGCCAGCTCACCATACAGGGGGGACACAGATACGCAGTATTTT. Its translation: CASSPYRGDTDTQYF.

This rearrangement joins TRBV6-5 to TRBJ2-6; no firm D call. Trimming took off 7 bases at V and 0 bases at J, with 7 bases between the two ends. The CDR3 loop spans 14 amino acids. Germline CDR1 reads MNHEY; CDR2 reads SVGAGI. This chain's CDR3 is CASIVSSGANVLTF. CDR3 nucleotides: TGTGCCAGCATTGTCAGCTCTGGGGCCAACGTCCTGACTTTC.

The chain links TRBV27 to TRBJ1-4, with D unresolved. Trimming took off 8 bases at V and 0 bases at J, with 4 bases between the two ends. CDR3 length: 12 residues. Per the germline V gene, CDR1 is MNHEY and CDR2 is SMNVEV (reference sequence). The CDR3 sequence is CASPATNEKLFF. The CDR3 nucleotides read TGTGCCAGCCCGGCAACTAATGAAAAACTGTTTTTT. The whole variable domain, filled in from reference TRBV27 and TRBJ1-4, reads EAQVTQNPRYLITVTGKKLTVTCSQNMNHEYMSWYRQDPGLGLRQIYYSMNVEVTDKGDVPEGYKVSRKEKRNFPLILESPSPNQTSLYFCASPATNEKLFFGSGTQLSVL.

The chain recombines TRBV9 with TRBJ1-4, with 7 positions matching TRBD1. V shed 0 bases and J 8 bases; nucleotides not matched to a gene: 7. The germline CDR1 and CDR2 sequences are SGDLS and YYNGEE. The CDR3 has 15 residues. The CDR3 here is CASSVAGDRSEKLFF. The CDR3 nucleotides are TGTGCCAGCAGCGTAGCGGGGGACAGATCGGAAAAACTGTTTTTT. Supplemented by reference TRBV9 and TRBJ1-4, the full variable domain reads DSGVTQTPKHLITATGQRVTLRCSPRSGDLSVYWYQQSLDQGLQFLIQYYNGEERAKGNILERFSAQQFPDLHSELNLSSLELGDSALYFCASSVAGDRSEKLFFGSGTQLSVL.